These 23 T cell receptor beta chains share one sample of origin, sequenced in a study of cytomegalovirus exposure and HLA in healthy donors. The PCR had 60 Vbeta and 13 Jbeta primers. Repertoires were generated with immunoSEQ multiplex PCR, while TCRdb's copy carries only in-frame clones and drops some. This table holds about 110,000 clones, under 80% found once. The sequenced material came from PBMCs. Receptors originate from a woman aged 40 to 49 in good health and CMV-seropositive.

The chain combines TRBV19 with TRBJ1-1; 8 nucleotides match TRBD1. V was pared by 8 bases and J by 4 bases, with 6 bases of the junction left unmatched. The CDR3 extends over 13 amino acids. Germline V gives CDR1 LNHDA, CDR2 SQIVND (reference sequence). The CDR3 is CASRQGLFTEAFF. CDR3 nucleotides: TGTGCCAGTCGACAGGGGCTGTTCACTGAAGCTTTCTTT.

The gene calls are TRBV29-1 and TRBJ2-7, with TRBD1 identical over 11 bases. Germline CDR1 SQVTM, CDR2 ANQGSEA. The CDR3 contains 15 residues. J lost 4 bases, V lost 1 base, and 6 bases had no gene match. In DNA, the CDR3 is TGCAGCGTTGAAGTCCAAGGACAGGGGGCGTACGAGCAGTACTTC. Encoded protein: CSVEVQGQGAYEQYF.

The chain carries TRBV28 and TRBJ1-5, with TRBD1 identical over 9 bases. The germline V gene encodes CDR1 MDHEN and CDR2 SYDVKM. Trimming removed 6 bases from V and 4 bases from J; junction bases left unmatched: 10. The CDR3 totals 16 residues. CDR3: CASRSPGQGKNQPQHF. DNA of the CDR3: TGTGCCAGCAGATCCCCGGGACAGGGTAAAAATCAGCCCCAGCATTTT.

V is TRBV28 and J is TRBJ1-5; 7 bases are a match to TRBD1. The CDR3 spans 17 residues. J gave up 0 bases and V 8 bases, and 13 bases lay outside the gene matches. Germline V gives CDR1 MDHEN, CDR2 SYDVKM. CDR3: CASGMGQTLDSNQPQHF. The CDR3, as DNA: TGTGCCAGCGGAATGGGACAGACCCTGGATAGCAATCAGCCCCAGCATTTT. The variable domain in full, completed from reference TRBV28 and TRBJ1-5, reads DVKVTQSSRYLVKRTGEKVFLECVQDMDHENMFWYRQDPGLGLRLIYFSYDVKMKEKGDIPEGYSVSREKKERFSLILESASTNQTSMYLCASGMGQTLDSNQPQHFGDGTRLSIL.

This clone was detected only once. The chain is built from TRBV12-5 and TRBJ2-7; 8 bases are a match to TRBD1. The CDR3 is 16 amino acids. The junction had 11 bases not matched to a gene; V was cut back by 0 bases and J by 7 bases. CDR1 and CDR2 (germline): LGHNT, FRNRAP. CDR3 bases: TGTGCTAGTGGTTTGGTGAGGACAGGGATGGATAGGGAGCAGTACTTC. Translation: CASGLVRTGMDREQYF.

The chain employs TRBV5-4 and TRBJ1-2; unclear D gene. The CDR3 spans 13 residues. The V gene lost 4 bases and the J gene lost 4 bases, with 11 bases spanning the gap. From germline, CDR1 is SGHNT and CDR2 YYREEE (reference sequence). CDR3 amino acids: CASSPQAGYGYTF. CDR3 nucleotides: TGTGCCAGCAGCCCGCAGGCTGGCTATGGCTACACCTTC.

V is TRBV5-4 and J is TRBJ2-5; D possibly corresponds to TRBD1 (5 bases). Germline V CDR1 and CDR2: SGHNT, YYREEE (reference sequence). The CDR3 runs 15 residues. Trimming took off 0 bases at V and 6 bases at J, with 15 bases between the two ends. The DNA for the CDR3 is TGTGCCAGCAGCTTGGAGGGTAGGGGTGTTAAGACCCAGTACTTC. Translating it yields CASSLEGRGVKTQYF.

The CDR3 sequence is CASSLEPGQDYEQYF. The CDR3 nucleotides are TGTGCCAGCAGCTTAGAACCGGGACAGGACTACGAGCAGTACTTC. The rearrangement joins TRBV11-2 to TRBJ2-7; 8 bases agree with TRBD1. The V segment lost 0 bases and the J segment 3 bases; nucleotides outside the gene matches: 4. The length of the CDR3 is 15 residues. Germline loops: CDR1 SGHAT, CDR2 FQNNGV.

The CDR3 is CASSPTGRTDTQYF. The DNA for the CDR3 is TGTGCCAGCAGCCCCACAGGGCGTACAGATACGCAGTATTTT. The chain combines TRBV5-4 with TRBJ2-3, with D maybe TRBD1 (6 bases). CDR3 size: 14 residues. Germline CDR1 and CDR2: SGHNT and YYREEE (reference sequence). The ends were cut back, 4 bases at V and 3 bases at J, with 12 bases in the middle.

CDR3: CASSEVGQGNTEAFF. The CDR3 coding sequence is TGTGCCAGCAGTGAAGTGGGACAGGGCAACACTGAAGCTTTCTTT. The chain recombines TRBV6-1 with TRBJ1-1; TRBD1 matches at 9 bases. The CDR3 contains 15 residues. J was trimmed by 2 bases and V by 1 base; bases with no gene match: 2. Germline-derived CDR1 and CDR2 are MNHNS and SASEGT.

V usage is TRBV19 and J usage is TRBJ1-1; TRBD1 matches at 8 bases. Unmatched junction bases numbered 2, after V lost 5 bases and J lost 0 bases. The V gene's germline CDR1 is LNHDA and CDR2 SQIVND (reference sequence). The CDR3 spans 14 residues. DNA for the CDR3: TGTGCCAGTAGTCGGGACAGGATGAACACTGAAGCTTTCTTT. It codes for CASSRDRMNTEAFF.

This sequence joins TRBV27 and TRBJ2-2; 10 bases map to TRBD1. CDR3 length: 14 residues. V was clipped by 7 bases and J by 7 bases; unmatched bases: 6. Germline V gene data show CDR1 as MNHEY and CDR2 as SMNVEV (reference sequence). The CDR3 DNA follows: TGTGCCAGCACCCTGACAGGGGGCGGCGGGGAGCTGTTTTTT. Translation: CASTLTGGGGELFF.

The chain uses TRBV27 and TRBJ1-2; 7 positions match TRBD1. This CDR3 has 15 residues. J gave up 4 bases and V 5 bases, and 10 bases lay outside the gene matches. Germline CDR1 and CDR2: MNHEY and SMNVEV (reference sequence). CDR3 loop: CASSRDRDRTYGYTF. The CDR3 bases are TGTGCCAGCAGTCGGGACCGGGACAGAACCTATGGCTACACCTTC.

This chain uses TRBV6-5 with TRBJ1-2, with 7 bases matching TRBD1. J was trimmed by 4 bases and V by 5 bases; bases with no gene match: 10. The CDR3 contains 15 residues. Germline lookup yields CDR1 MNHEY and CDR2 SVGAGI. CDR3 nucleotides: TGTGCCAGCAGTCTTCAGGGCCAGGGGGGCTATGGCTACACCTTC. Residues: CASSLQGQGGYGYTF.

V gene TRBV4-1 combines with J gene TRBJ1-1, with 9 positions matching TRBD1. In germline, CDR1 is MGHRA, CDR2 YSYEKL. There are 14 residues in the CDR3. V trimming: 6 bases; J trimming: 7 bases; junction bases outside the gene matches: 9. The CDR3 region has the DNA TGCGCCAGCAGTCGACCGGGACAGGGACATGAAGCTTTCTTT. It specifies CASSRPGQGHEAFF.

The rearrangement links TRBV29-1 to TRBJ2-1, with 7 bases fitting TRBD1. Looked up from germline, CDR1 is SQVTM and CDR2 is ANQGSEA. This CDR3 is 13 amino acids long. V was pared by 7 bases and J by 8 bases, with 11 bases of the junction left unmatched. The CDR3 nucleotides are TGCAGCGCCCCGGGACAGATCTTAGATGAGCAGTTCTTC. Translated, it gives CSAPGQILDEQFF.

The DNA for the CDR3 is TGTGCCAGCAGTAGCGGTCCCCCAGCCTATAGCAATCAGCCCCAGCATTTT. Its translation is CASSSGPPAYSNQPQHF. V usage is TRBV27 and J usage is TRBJ1-5; D gene unclear. V dropped 5 bases and J dropped 0 bases, with 17 bases sitting between them. Germline V lookup: CDR1 MNHEY, CDR2 SMNVEV (reference sequence). The CDR3 sequence is 17 residues long.

V usage is TRBV11-2 and J usage is TRBJ2-5; D is unclear. CDR3 size: 12 residues. Germline V lookup: CDR1 SGHAT, CDR2 FQNNGV. Trimming shortened V by 5 bases and J by 5 bases, and 9 bases separated the two germline ends. CDR3: CASSPNRETQYF. The CDR3 bases are TGTGCCAGCAGCCCGAACCGGGAGACCCAGTACTTC. The full variable domain, its missing parts supplied by reference TRBV11-2 and TRBJ2-5, is EAGVAQSPRYKIIEKRQSVAFWCNPISGHATLYWYQQILGQGPKLLIQFQNNGVVDDSQLPKDRFSAERLKGVDSTLKIQPAKLEDSAVYLCASSPNRETQYFGPGTRLLVL.

This rearrangement joins TRBV28 to TRBJ2-7; 10 bases align to TRBD1. The CDR3 length is 15 residues. V lost 5 bases and J lost 7; bases outside the gene matches: 11. Germline CDR1 and CDR2: MDHEN and SYDVKM. For the CDR3, the DNA is TGTGCCAGCAGTGCCCGGGACAGGGGCCTCTGGGAGCAGTACTTC. Protein product: CASSARDRGLWEQYF. Supplemented by reference TRBV28 and TRBJ2-7, the full variable domain reads DVKVTQSSRYLVKRTGEKVFLECVQDMDHENMFWYRQDPGLGLRLIYFSYDVKMKEKGDIPEGYSVSREKKERFSLILESASTNQTSMYLCASSARDRGLWEQYFGPGTRLTVT.

The rearrangement joins TRBV7-3 to TRBJ2-1; 7 positions match TRBD1. The CDR3 is made up of 14 amino acids. V lost 5 bases to trimming and J lost 8 bases; unmatched junction nucleotides: 9. CDR1 and CDR2 from the germline V gene are SGHTA and FQGTGA. CDR3 bases: TGTGCCAGCAGCCAGACAGGGTCCGGGGATGAGCAGTTCTTC. It encodes CASSQTGSGDEQFF.

This sequence joins TRBV2 and TRBJ2-5; D is unresolved. Trimming took 6 bases from V and 5 from J, leaving 4 bases between them. This CDR3 comprises 10 residues. The germline gives CDR1 SNHLY, CDR2 FYNNEI. The CDR3 sequence: CASSLETQYF. In DNA, the CDR3 is TGTGCCAGCAGCCTCGAGACCCAGTACTTC.

This rearrangement joins TRBV15 to TRBJ2-5; D perhaps matches TRBD1 (6 bases). The length of the CDR3 is 16 residues. Trimming pared 4 bases from V and 4 bases from J, leaving 19 bases between. From germline, CDR1 is LNHNV and CDR2 YYDKDF (reference sequence). This CDR3 is CATSTKQLTGRETQYF. CDR3 bases: TGTGCCACCAGCACTAAACAGCTTACAGGGCGAGAGACCCAGTACTTC.

The rearrangement links TRBV11-3 to TRBJ2-7; D is perhaps TRBD2 (6 bases). V gave up 1 base and J gave up 0 bases, with 13 bases separating them. The CDR3 is 16 amino acids. Germline loops: CDR1 SGHNT, CDR2 YENEEA. CDR3 sequence (DNA): TGTGCCAGCAGCTTAGCTGCGTGGAGGGGCTCCTACGAGCAGTACTTC. Encoded protein: CASSLAAWRGSYEQYF.